This is a list of T cell receptor beta chains from one sample in a study of regulatory T cells in long-lasting Graves disease. MiXCR, applied by TCRdb to the multiplex PCR reads, yields one record per CDR3 protein. The repertoire holds about 470,000 distinct CDR3 sequences, with around a fifth as singletons. Here the sequenced sample was peripheral blood mononuclear cells (PBMCs), taken when the disease was refractory, from a patient treated with antithyroid drugs. These receptors were obtained from a female donor with Graves disease. Each CDR3 is given with its conserved first and last residue. D genes are given only for firm matches. Size tells how often a clone was seen (once, few, many) or the class of an expanded clone, and some rows leave it out.

J gene: TRBJ1-2
clone size: many
D gene: NA
V gene: TRBV6-1
CDR3 DNA: TGTGCCAGCAGTGAACAGCAGCTCGGGGGCTACACCTTC
CDR3 protein: CASSEQQLGGYTF

J gene: TRBJ1-1
clone size: few
D gene: NA
V gene: TRBV12-3/TRBV12-4
CDR3 DNA: TGTGCGATATCCCGGGACGGGTGGTTTGAAGCTTTCTTT
CDR3 protein: CAISRDGWFEAFF

J gene: TRBJ2-7
clone size: many
D gene: TRBD2
V gene: TRBV11-2
CDR3 DNA: TGTGCCAGCAGCGTAGGGCGGGACTACAAGTACGAGCAGTACTTC
CDR3 protein: CASSVGRDYKYEQYF

J gene: TRBJ2-6
clone size: NA
D gene: NA
V gene: TRBV29-1
CDR3 DNA: TGCAGCGTTGGGACACCCTCTGGGGCCAACGTCCTGACTTTC
CDR3 protein: CSVGTPSGANVLTF

J gene: TRBJ2-7
clone size: few
D gene: NA
V gene: TRBV28
CDR3 DNA: TGTGCCAGCAGTCACCAGGGGGGGAGCTCCTACGAGCAGTACTTC
CDR3 protein: CASSHQGGSSYEQYF

J gene: TRBJ2-5
clone size: many
D gene: TRBD1
V gene: TRBV6-1
CDR3 DNA: TGTGCCAGCAGCCACCGGGACAGGGTTCGAGAGACCCAGTACTTC
CDR3 protein: CASSHRDRVRETQYF

J gene: TRBJ1-2
clone size: many
D gene: TRBD1
V gene: TRBV28
CDR3 DNA: TGTGCCAGCAGCTTAGGGACAGGGAGCTATGGCTACACCTTC
CDR3 protein: CASSLGTGSYGYTF

J gene: TRBJ2-5
clone size: NA
D gene: TRBD2
V gene: TRBV7-6
CDR3 DNA: TGTGCCAGCAGCCCCGAGCCCAGGCGGGGGGGCGGGGAGACCCAGTACTTC
CDR3 protein: CASSPEPRRGGGETQYF

J gene: TRBJ2-2
clone size: many
D gene: TRBD1
V gene: TRBV12-3/TRBV12-4
CDR3 DNA: TGTGCCAGCAGTTCCCACCCCGCGTTACAGGGGGCCGGGGAGCTGTTTTTT
CDR3 protein: CASSSHPALQGAGELFF

J gene: TRBJ1-5
clone size: many
D gene: TRBD1
V gene: TRBV28
CDR3 DNA: TGTGCCAGCAGTTACGTCCCCCTCGGGACAGGGGGCCGTCAGCCCCAGCATTTT
CDR3 protein: CASSYVPLGTGGRQPQHF

J gene: TRBJ2-5
clone size: NA
D gene: TRBD1
V gene: TRBV20-1
CDR3 DNA: TGCAGTGCTACCCCGTTCTCCGCGACAGGGGGCGGTGAGACCCAGTACTTC
CDR3 protein: CSATPFSATGGGETQYF

J gene: TRBJ1-5
clone size: many
D gene: NA
V gene: TRBV28
CDR3 DNA: TGTGCCAGCAGTTTGGCCTCCGGGACAACTTACAATCAGCCCCAGCATTTT
CDR3 protein: CASSLASGTTYNQPQHF

J gene: TRBJ1-6
clone size: NA
D gene: NA
V gene: TRBV20-1
CDR3 DNA: TGCAGTGCTAGAGTTATAGGGGGACCGAAAAATTCACCCCTCCACTTT
CDR3 protein: CSARVIGGPKNSPLHF

J gene: TRBJ1-1
clone size: NA
D gene: NA
V gene: TRBV12-3/TRBV12-4
CDR3 DNA: TGTGCCAGCAGTCCGACCGAATTCCACCAGGGTAATGAAGCTTTCTTT
CDR3 protein: CASSPTEFHQGNEAFF

J gene: TRBJ1-2
clone size: few
D gene: TRBD1
V gene: TRBV6-1
CDR3 DNA: TGTGCCAGCAGTGACCGCGGGACAGGACTCTATGGCTACACCTTC
CDR3 protein: CASSDRGTGLYGYTF

J gene: TRBJ2-7
clone size: few
D gene: NA
V gene: TRBV14
CDR3 DNA: TGTGCCAGCAGCCACCGATCCAGCTCCTACGAGCAGTACTTC
CDR3 protein: CASSHRSSSYEQYF

J gene: TRBJ2-5
clone size: NA
D gene: NA
V gene: TRBV20-1
CDR3 DNA: TGCAGTGCTAGAGATCTCCTACAGGCACAAGAGACCCAGTACTTC
CDR3 protein: CSARDLLQAQETQYF

J gene: TRBJ1-2
clone size: many
D gene: TRBD1
V gene: TRBV6-1
CDR3 DNA: TGTGCCAGCACCCCGGGACAGACCTATGGCTACACCTTC
CDR3 protein: CASTPGQTYGYTF

J gene: TRBJ2-7
clone size: NA
D gene: NA
V gene: TRBV7-9
CDR3 DNA: TGTGCCAGCAGCTTAGAGAACGGACCCTACGAGCAGTACTTC
CDR3 protein: CASSLENGPYEQYF

J gene: TRBJ1-5
clone size: many
D gene: TRBD1
V gene: TRBV28
CDR3 DNA: TGTGCCAGCAGTTTATGGACAGGGGAGGGACAGCCCCAGCATTTT
CDR3 protein: CASSLWTGEGQPQHF

J gene: TRBJ2-1
clone size: NA
D gene: NA
V gene: TRBV28
CDR3 DNA: TGTGCCAGCACCTCCTCCTCGATTTGGGTAGGCGACAATGAGCAGTTCTTC
CDR3 protein: CASTSSSIWVGDNEQFF

J gene: TRBJ1-2
clone size: many
D gene: NA
V gene: TRBV6-1
CDR3 DNA: TGTGCCAGCACCCCGGGGGGATTGGAATATGGCTACACCTTC
CDR3 protein: CASTPGGLEYGYTF

J gene: TRBJ2-1
clone size: few
D gene: TRBD2
V gene: TRBV2
CDR3 DNA: TGTGCCAGCAGTTATGACGGGACTAGCGACTACAATGGGCAGTTCTTC
CDR3 protein: CASSYDGTSDYNGQFF

J gene: TRBJ2-2
clone size: few
D gene: NA
V gene: TRBV25-1
CDR3 DNA: TGTGCCAGCAGTTCAAGGGCAGGGTTCACCGGGGAGCTGTTTTTT
CDR3 protein: CASSSRAGFTGELFF

J gene: TRBJ1-2
clone size: few
D gene: TRBD1
V gene: TRBV19
CDR3 DNA: TGTGCCAGTAGTACCTGGACAGGCTATGGCTACACCTTC
CDR3 protein: CASSTWTGYGYTF

J gene: TRBJ2-7
clone size: NA
D gene: TRBD1
V gene: TRBV29-1
CDR3 DNA: TGCAGCGTTGTCCTGCCGGGACAGGGCTCCTACGAGCAGTACTTC
CDR3 protein: CSVVLPGQGSYEQYF

J gene: TRBJ2-5
clone size: few
D gene: NA
V gene: TRBV7-2
CDR3 DNA: TGTGCCAGCAGCTACAGGGCGGGAGAAGAGACCCAGTACTTC
CDR3 protein: CASSYRAGEETQYF

J gene: TRBJ1-2
clone size: many
D gene: TRBD1
V gene: TRBV12-3/TRBV12-4
CDR3 DNA: TGTGCCAGCAGTTCGAACAGGGGAATGTTGGCCAACTATGGCTACACCTTC
CDR3 protein: CASSSNRGMLANYGYTF

J gene: TRBJ1-2
clone size: few
D gene: NA
V gene: TRBV28
CDR3 DNA: TGTGCCAGCAGTTGGGAGAGCCGATGGGGCTACACCTTC
CDR3 protein: CASSWESRWGYTF

J gene: TRBJ2-1
clone size: NA
D gene: NA
V gene: TRBV2
CDR3 DNA: TGTGCCAGCAGTGCAGGGGAGAGCTCCTACAATGAGCAGTTCTTC
CDR3 protein: CASSAGESSYNEQFF

J gene: TRBJ2-5
clone size: few
D gene: TRBD2
V gene: TRBV20-1
CDR3 DNA: TGCAGTGCTAGTGCGGGGGGAGTCCAAGAGACCCAGTACTTC
CDR3 protein: CSASAGGVQETQYF

J gene: TRBJ2-7
clone size: NA
D gene: NA
V gene: TRBV4-2
CDR3 DNA: TGTGCCAGCAGCCTAACCCTCGGGGGTGAAGAGCAGTACTTC
CDR3 protein: CASSLTLGGEEQYF

J gene: TRBJ2-2
clone size: many
D gene: NA
V gene: TRBV28
CDR3 DNA: TGTGCCAGCAGTTTACTCACCGGGGAGCTGTTTTTT
CDR3 protein: CASSLLTGELFF

J gene: TRBJ2-7
clone size: few
D gene: TRBD1
V gene: TRBV7-9
CDR3 DNA: TGTGCCAGCAGCTCGCCTTCCGGGACAGCGAGAACCTACGAGCAGTACTTC
CDR3 protein: CASSSPSGTARTYEQYF

J gene: TRBJ2-1
clone size: NA
D gene: NA
V gene: TRBV12-5
CDR3 DNA: TGTGCTAGTGGCACGGTTAGCTCCTACAATGAGCAGTTCTTC
CDR3 protein: CASGTVSSYNEQFF

J gene: TRBJ1-5
clone size: NA
D gene: NA
V gene: TRBV24-1
CDR3 DNA: TGTGCCACCAGTGACCCGTCCTGGGGGCCGGATCAGCCCCAGCATTTT
CDR3 protein: CATSDPSWGPDQPQHF

J gene: TRBJ1-1
clone size: NA
D gene: NA
V gene: TRBV13
CDR3 DNA: TGTGCCAGCAGCGCCCCCGGGGATGAAGCTTTCTTT
CDR3 protein: CASSAPGDEAFF

J gene: TRBJ1-2
clone size: many
D gene: NA
V gene: TRBV7-2
CDR3 DNA: TGTGCCAGCAGCTGGGGGACTAATCCTAACTATGGCTACACCTTC
CDR3 protein: CASSWGTNPNYGYTF

J gene: TRBJ1-2
clone size: NA
D gene: TRBD1
V gene: TRBV19
CDR3 DNA: TGTGCCAGTATGGGAAAAATAAGGGGACAGGGGACCCTCCTCTATGGCTACACCTTC
CDR3 protein: CASMGKIRGQGTLLYGYTF

J gene: TRBJ2-7
clone size: NA
D gene: NA
V gene: TRBV5-1
CDR3 DNA: TGCGCCAGCAGCTTGGCGCCAGGGGCGACCTACGAGCAGTACTTC
CDR3 protein: CASSLAPGATYEQYF

J gene: TRBJ2-2
clone size: few
D gene: TRBD1
V gene: TRBV5-5
CDR3 DNA: TGTGCCAGCAGCTTGGGGGACAGCCACACCGGGGAGCTGTTTTTT
CDR3 protein: CASSLGDSHTGELFF

J gene: TRBJ2-5
clone size: few
D gene: NA
V gene: TRBV6-1
CDR3 DNA: TGTGCCAGCACCCCGGGGTGGGGGCGGCGAGAGACCCAGTACTTC
CDR3 protein: CASTPGWGRRETQYF

J gene: TRBJ1-1
clone size: many
D gene: NA
V gene: TRBV7-9
CDR3 DNA: TGTGCCAGCCGGGAGCGTCAGCGGGGCATGACTGAAGCTTTCTTT
CDR3 protein: CASRERQRGMTEAFF

J gene: TRBJ1-5
clone size: few
D gene: TRBD1
V gene: TRBV19
CDR3 DNA: TGTGCCAGTAGTACGGGGACAGCGGACAATCAGCCCCAGCATTTT
CDR3 protein: CASSTGTADNQPQHF

J gene: TRBJ1-2
clone size: many
D gene: NA
V gene: TRBV28
CDR3 DNA: TGTGCCAGCAGTCAGTTCGGAAATGGCTACACCTTC
CDR3 protein: CASSQFGNGYTF

J gene: TRBJ1-5
clone size: few
D gene: NA
V gene: TRBV6-9
CDR3 DNA: TGTGCCAGCAGTTTTGTGGGGGCGCGGGACGGTCAGCCCCAGCATTTT
CDR3 protein: CASSFVGARDGQPQHF

J gene: TRBJ2-6
clone size: many
D gene: NA
V gene: TRBV24-1
CDR3 DNA: TGTGCCACCAGTGATGCAGGGTATTCTGGGGCCAACGTCCTGACTTTC
CDR3 protein: CATSDAGYSGANVLTF

J gene: TRBJ2-3
clone size: NA
D gene: NA
V gene: TRBV28
CDR3 DNA: TGTGCCAGCATCCCCTCCCGGGGCGGGAACACAGATACGCAGTATTTT
CDR3 protein: CASIPSRGGNTDTQYF

J gene: TRBJ2-5
clone size: few
D gene: TRBD2
V gene: TRBV3-1
CDR3 DNA: TGTGCCAGCAGCCAAGACCAAGGACTAGCGGGCCTAATCCAAGAGACCCAGTACTTC
CDR3 protein: CASSQDQGLAGLIQETQYF

J gene: TRBJ2-5
clone size: many
D gene: NA
V gene: TRBV6-2/TRBV6-3
CDR3 DNA: TGTGCCAGCAGTTACCGGCAGGTACCTCAAGAGACCCAGTACTTC
CDR3 protein: CASSYRQVPQETQYF

J gene: TRBJ1-4
clone size: many
D gene: NA
V gene: TRBV15
CDR3 DNA: TGTGCCACCAGCAGAGAGGCAGTGGGGGGTGAAAAACTGTTTTTT
CDR3 protein: CATSREAVGGEKLFF

J gene: TRBJ1-4
clone size: many
D gene: NA
V gene: TRBV2
CDR3 DNA: TGTGCCAGCAGTGAAGCGCCAGCGGGGGGTGAAAAACTGTTTTTT
CDR3 protein: CASSEAPAGGEKLFF

J gene: TRBJ1-3
clone size: NA
D gene: NA
V gene: TRBV11-2
CDR3 DNA: TGTGCCAGCAGCCCAAACAGGAGGCCCTCTGGAAACACCATATATTTT
CDR3 protein: CASSPNRRPSGNTIYF